This T cell receptor beta chain is from a study of cytomegalovirus exposure and HLA in healthy donors. Looking at the study overall: Caucasian-associated ancestry cluster membership applied to over 80% of approximately 420 genotyped donors. Study-wide findings and caveats: In a later analysis, DRB1 alleles had the most associated TCRs; HLA-C alleles the fewest. Analysis was carried out at a later point, and it linked a missense DCLRE1C variant to TCR beta V- and J-gene trimming.

Trimming shortened V by 1 base and J by 5 bases, and 11 bases separated the two germline ends. CDR3 size: 14 residues. The germline V gene encodes CDR1 MGHRA and CDR2 YSYEKL. This clone has only one observation. Its specificity is not known. PCR amplification relied on 60 Vbeta primers (plus 13 Jbeta primers). This table comes from immunoSEQ multiplex PCR, and its TCRdb copy is limited to in-frame clones, with some not included. The repertoire holds about 130,000 clones, with 66% as singletons. Material: PBMCs. The gene calls are TRBV4-1 and TRBJ2-5; tentatively, D is TRBD2 (5 bases). This receptor was taken from a human donor in good health. CDR3 nucleotides: TGCGCCAGCAGCCAAGGGACTGCCTATGAGACCCAGTACTTC. Protein product: CASSQGTAYETQYF.